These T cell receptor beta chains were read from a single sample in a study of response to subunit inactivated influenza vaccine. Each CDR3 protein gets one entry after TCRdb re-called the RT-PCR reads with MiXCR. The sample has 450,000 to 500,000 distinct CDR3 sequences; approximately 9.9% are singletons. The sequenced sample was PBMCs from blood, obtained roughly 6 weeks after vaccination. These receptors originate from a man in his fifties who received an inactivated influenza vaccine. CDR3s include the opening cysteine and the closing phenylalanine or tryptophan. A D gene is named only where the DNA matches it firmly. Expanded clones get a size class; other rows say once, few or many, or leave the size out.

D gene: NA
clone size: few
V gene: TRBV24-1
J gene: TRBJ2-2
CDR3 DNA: TGTGCCACCAGTGATTTCGAGAAGGACACCGGGGAGCTGTTTTTT
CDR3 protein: CATSDFEKDTGELFF

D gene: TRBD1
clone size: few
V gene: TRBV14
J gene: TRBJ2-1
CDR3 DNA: TGTGCCAGCAGCCAAGCAGGGGGTCGAAAGTTCTTC
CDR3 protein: CASSQAGGRKFF

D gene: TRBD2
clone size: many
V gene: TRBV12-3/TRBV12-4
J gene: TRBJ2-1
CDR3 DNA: TGTGCCAGCATCTCTAGCGGGAATGAGCAGTTCTTC
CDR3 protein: CASISSGNEQFF

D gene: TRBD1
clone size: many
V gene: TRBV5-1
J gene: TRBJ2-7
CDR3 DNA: TGCGCCAGCAGCCAGGGGACAGGGAGGGACGAGCAGTACTTC
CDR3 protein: CASSQGTGRDEQYF

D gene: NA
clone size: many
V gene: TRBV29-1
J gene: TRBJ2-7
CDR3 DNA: TGCAGCGCTCAGGGGTTTACCTACGAGCAGTACTTC
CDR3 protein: CSAQGFTYEQYF

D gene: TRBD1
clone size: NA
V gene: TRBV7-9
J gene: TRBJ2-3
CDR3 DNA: TGTGCCAGCCTGAAAAAGACAGGGCAAGATACGCAGTATTTT
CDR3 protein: CASLKKTGQDTQYF

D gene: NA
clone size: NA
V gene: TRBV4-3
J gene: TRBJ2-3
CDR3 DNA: TGCGCCAGCAGCCAAGAAGCCCCCCGAGGGCCGGCAGTAACAGATACGCAGTATTTT
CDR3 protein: CASSQEAPRGPAVTDTQYF

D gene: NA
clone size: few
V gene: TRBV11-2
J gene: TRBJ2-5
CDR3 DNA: TGTGCCAGCAGCTTCGCCACAGGGTTTGCAGAGACCCAGTACTTC
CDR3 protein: CASSFATGFAETQYF

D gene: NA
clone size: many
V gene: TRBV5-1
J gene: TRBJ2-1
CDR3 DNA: TGCGCCAGCAGGCCAGATTACAATGAGCAGTTCTTC
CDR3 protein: CASRPDYNEQFF

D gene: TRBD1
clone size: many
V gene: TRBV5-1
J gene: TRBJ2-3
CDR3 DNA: TGCGCCAGCAGCCAACAGGGGCGTGAGACAGATACGCAGTATTTT
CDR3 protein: CASSQQGRETDTQYF

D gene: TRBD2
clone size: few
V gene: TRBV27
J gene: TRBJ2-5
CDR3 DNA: TGTGCCAGCAGTTTTGTGGCGGGAGCCCCAGAGACCCAGTACTTC
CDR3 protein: CASSFVAGAPETQYF

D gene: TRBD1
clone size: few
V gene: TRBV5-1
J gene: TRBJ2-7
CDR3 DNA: TGCGCCAGCAGCTCCCGGGACAGGGAGGACGAGCAGTACTTC
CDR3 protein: CASSSRDREDEQYF

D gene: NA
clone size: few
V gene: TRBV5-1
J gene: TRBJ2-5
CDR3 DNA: TGCGCCAGCAGCTTTCCCCACGGGGAGACCCAGTACTTC
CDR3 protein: CASSFPHGETQYF

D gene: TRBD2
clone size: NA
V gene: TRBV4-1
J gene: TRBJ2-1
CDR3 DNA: TGCGCCAGCAGCCAAGAACGCGGGGGGGGACTCAATGAGCAGTTCTTC
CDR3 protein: CASSQERGGGLNEQFF

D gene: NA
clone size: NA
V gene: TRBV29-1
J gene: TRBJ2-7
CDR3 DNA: TGCAGCGTTGCTGATAGACAGACCTACGAGCAGTACTTC
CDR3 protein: CSVADRQTYEQYF

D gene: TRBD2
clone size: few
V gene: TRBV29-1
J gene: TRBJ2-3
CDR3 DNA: TGCAGCGGCGGACTAGCGGCCACAGATACGCAGTATTTT
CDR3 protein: CSGGLAATDTQYF

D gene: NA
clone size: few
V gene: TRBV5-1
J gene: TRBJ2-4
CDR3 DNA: TGCGCCAGCAGACCGGGACAAATGGGAGTAGCCAAAAACATTCAGTACTTC
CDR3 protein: CASRPGQMGVAKNIQYF

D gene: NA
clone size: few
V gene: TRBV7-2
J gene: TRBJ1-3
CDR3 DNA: TGTGCCAGCAGCCCTCGGACTGGAAACACCATATATTTT
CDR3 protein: CASSPRTGNTIYF

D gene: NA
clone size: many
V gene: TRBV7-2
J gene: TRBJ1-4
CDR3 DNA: TGTGCCAGCAGCCATGCCCTCCGTACAGGGCTGGTCGAAAAACTGTTTTTT
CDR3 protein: CASSHALRTGLVEKLFF

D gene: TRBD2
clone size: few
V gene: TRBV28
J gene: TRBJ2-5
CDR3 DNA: TGTGCCAGCAGTCCCATCCCCGGTCCCGGGACTAGTGTTTGGGGCCAAGAGACCCAGTACTTC
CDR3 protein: CASSPIPGPGTSVWGQETQYF

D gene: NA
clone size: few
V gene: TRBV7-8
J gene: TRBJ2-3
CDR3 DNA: TGTGCCAGCAGCTTTCCGGGACTGAACACAGATACGCAGTATTTT
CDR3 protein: CASSFPGLNTDTQYF

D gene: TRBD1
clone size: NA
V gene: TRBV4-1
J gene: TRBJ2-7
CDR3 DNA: TGCGCCAGCAGCAAAGGACAGGGTTTAACCTACGAGCAGTACTTC
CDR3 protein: CASSKGQGLTYEQYF

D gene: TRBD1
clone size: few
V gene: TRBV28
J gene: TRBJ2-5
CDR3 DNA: TGTGCCAGCAGTTTAGGACAGGGCGCGACTGAAGAGACCCAGTACTTC
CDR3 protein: CASSLGQGATEETQYF

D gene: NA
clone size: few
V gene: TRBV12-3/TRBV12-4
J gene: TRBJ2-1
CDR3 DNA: TGTGCCAGCAGCCTCGAGGGGTGGGGCAATGAGCAGTTCTTC
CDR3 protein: CASSLEGWGNEQFF

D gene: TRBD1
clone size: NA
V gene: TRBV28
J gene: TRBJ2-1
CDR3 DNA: TGTGCCAGCAGTTTAGAGGACAGGGTGGATGAGCAGTTCTTC
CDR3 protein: CASSLEDRVDEQFF

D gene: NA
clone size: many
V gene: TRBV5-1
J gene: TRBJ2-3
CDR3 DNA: TGCGCCAGCAGCTTTTCGCCCAGAGATACGCAGTATTTT
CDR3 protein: CASSFSPRDTQYF

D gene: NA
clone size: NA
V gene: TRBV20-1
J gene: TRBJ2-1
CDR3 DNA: TGCAGTGCTAGGGGGGGGCACTCCTACAATGAGCAGTTCTTC
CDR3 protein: CSARGGHSYNEQFF

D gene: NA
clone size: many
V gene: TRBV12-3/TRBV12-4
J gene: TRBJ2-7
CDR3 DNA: TGTGCCAGCAGTTCGACGGGACCCTCCTACGAGCAGTACTTC
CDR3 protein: CASSSTGPSYEQYF

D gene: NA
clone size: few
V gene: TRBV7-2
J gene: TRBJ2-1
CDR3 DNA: TGTGCCAGCAGCTTAGAGAGAATACCCGAGCAGTTCTTC
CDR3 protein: CASSLERIPEQFF

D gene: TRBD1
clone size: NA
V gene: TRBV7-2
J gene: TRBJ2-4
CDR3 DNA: TGTGCCAGCAGCAAAGGGACAGAAAACATTCAGTACTTC
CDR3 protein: CASSKGTENIQYF

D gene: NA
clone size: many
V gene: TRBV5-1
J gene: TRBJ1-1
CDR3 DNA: TGCGCCAGCAGCGGGGGGACCCGGGGAACTGAAGCTTTCTTT
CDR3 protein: CASSGGTRGTEAFF

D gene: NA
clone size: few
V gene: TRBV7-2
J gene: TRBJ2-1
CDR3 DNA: TGTGCCAGCAGCTTAGTCATTATAGCGTTCTCCTACAATGAGCAGTTCTTC
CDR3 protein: CASSLVIIAFSYNEQFF

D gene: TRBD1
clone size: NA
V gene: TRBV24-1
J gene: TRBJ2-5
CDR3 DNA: TGTGCCACCAGTGACTCGGACAGGATGCGTGAGACCCAGTACTTC
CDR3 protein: CATSDSDRMRETQYF